The TCR beta chain described here comes from a study of beta chain features in type 1 diabetes (dated by TCRdb to 2017 to 2018). Regarding the research as a whole: Mean age, gender distribution, total cell number and subset yield did not differ between patients and healthy donors. Across all samples, fewer than 110,000,000 sorted cells were examined, and cell number per subset correlated strongly with RNA yield. Whereas all 30 or so donors provided naive and central memory subsets, regulatory and stem cell-like memory subsets were isolated from just 8 patients and about 8 healthy donors. In the study, recently diagnosed type 1 diabetes patients and matched healthy donors were compared on the TCRB repertoires of their sorted circulating CD4+ T cell subsets. Study-wide conclusions, independent of this receptor: Sequencing cDNA rather than genomic DNA could over-represent highly expressing activated cells, although activation and CD3 levels did not differ between groups. At VDJ recombination sites, type 1 diabetes patients had fewer insertions and more deleted nucleotides, which implies abnormalities in thymic rearrangement. Shorter templates might have been favored by PCR, but patient and control samples were amplified and corrected together, so both groups would have been affected equally by any skew. Naive, central memory and regulatory TCRB repertoires appeared to be more alike among patients than among healthy donors. Because the HLA sub-analyses included only small numbers of individuals, any influence of HLA type on TCRB rearrangement was left unresolved. In all four CD4+ subsets, TCRB CDR3 length was moderately but significantly shorter in type 1 diabetes patients.

Regarding this clone: Its antigen target is currently unknown. No much larger clonotype is one base removed from it; base qualities were not supplied.

The entire isolated RNA was reverse transcribed using the High Capacity cDNA Reverse Transcription Kit, and thus expressed TCRB transcripts were sequenced. Deep immunoSEQ sequencing was applied to naive, central memory and regulatory T cell samples, giving an average of roughly 3.6 million total reads per sample. Sorted cells were lysed in RLT buffer and RNA was extracted with DNase-treated RNeasy Micro or Mini kits, depending on cell number. Each cell subset was processed on its own to prevent cross-contamination, while patient and healthy donor samples were processed together. TCRB sequences were amplified from cDNA with the immunoSEQ multiplex PCR, producing 87-bp fragments spanning the CDR3 region. Sequencing of the amplicons was done on the Illumina HiSeq platform. Under the source paper's analysis protocol: PCR bias was computationally corrected using synthetic template baselines, reads within Hamming distance 2 were collapsed, and singletons that could not be merged were discarded. By aligning reads against IMGT, V, D and J genes, CDR3 length, and insertions or deletions at six rearrangement sites were assigned. Clonotype counts were normalized to sorted cell number within each subset before computing true diversity and Gini coefficients with the tcR R package. The overlap coefficient, calculated on TCRB nucleotide sequences, was used to measure repertoire sharing. Out-of-frame TCRB sequences from naive cells were analyzed as a proxy for the pre-selection repertoire. TCRdb's version of the immuneACCESS table is confined to in-frame rearrangements and falls short of the full clone set. An unresolved V gene accounts for under half of the shortfall where checked; the remainder is of unknown origin. V and J calls and clone size are as listed in that table; D and trimming were resolved from the DNA. This sample comprises hundreds of thousands of clones, around 15% of them detected only once. The top ten clones comprise roughly 0.04% of the sample.

Each donor gave one peripheral blood draw, about 110 mL on average, collected into heparinised tubes. Naive, central memory, regulatory and stem cell-like memory CD4+ T cells were sorted on a BD FACSAria II using a panel including CD45RO, CCR7, CD25, CD127, CD95 and CD27. All sorted populations exceeded 98% purity. PBMCs were separated immediately by Lymphoprep density gradient centrifugation and were stained directly, without being cultured. Samples were stained and sorted in pairs, with one healthy donor and one patient per experiment, so that batch effects were minimized. The sample was naive CD4+ T cells from blood. The sample's cell subset or site label, in plain terms: true naive CD4+ T cells. This TCR derives from a man younger than 30 with type 1 diabetes.

The DNA sequence is TGTGCCAGCAGCCCACATCTTTTGGGACAGGGGTTTGGGGCCAACGTCCTGACTTTC. It encodes CASSPHLLGQGFGANVLTF. The V and J genes are TRBV7-9 and TRBJ2-6, with 10 middle bases fitting TRBD1. CDR1 and CDR2 (SEHNR, FQNEAQ) derive from the germline V gene (reference sequence). The CDR3, from cysteine to phenylalanine, totals 19 residues. The sequence is cut down to CDR3 DNA, 57 bases in frame from base 1. The germline V and J ends show losses of 5 bases and 3 bases respectively, and no gene match explains 13 bases of the junction.